This T cell receptor beta chain is from a study of blood T cell repertoires in COVID-19 (dated by TCRdb to between 2020 and 2021). Describing the broader study: Samples from collaborators originated in the United States, Italy and Spain and spanned both the acute and convalescent phases of COVID-19. The material from the prospective study consisted of cDNA or gDNA derived from T cells, B-cell-depleted T cells, or PBMCs. The dataset comprised deeply sampled blood TCRbeta repertoires from subjects exposed to, actively infected with, or recovered from COVID-19. The repertoires were released in a freely available public database intended as a resource for research on the immune response to SARS-CoV-2. The samples were drawn from the first 160 participants of the ongoing ImmuneRACE study and from some 1,300 subjects provided by 6 global collaborators. Sample metadata almost always included a de-identified subject ID, COVID-19 status, age in years and sex. Where available, HLA class I and class II types were taken from metadata supplied by the sample provider and were not determined by assay-based typing. Broader findings and caveats from the paper: The amount of clinical and demographic metadata varied by source and participant and was provided uncurated.

Worth noting for this clone: Its antigen remains undetermined. No clone much larger than this one lies a single base away; base qualities are absent.

The immunoSEQ Assay, a bias-controlled multiplex PCR, was used to amplify TCRbeta CDR3 regions from genomic DNA. The study's own analysis went as follows. The number of nucleated cells in each sample was estimated by amplification of reference gene primers within the assay. Sequence reads were collapsed and filtered to measure the absolute abundance of every unique TCRbeta CDR3 rearrangement. For each sample, productive Simpson clonality was calculated as the square root of Simpson's diversity index over productive rearrangements. TCRdb retrieved this table from immuneACCESS and kept in-frame rearrangements only. Not all clones are present; in checked studies, unresolved V genes account for under half, and no reason is known for the remainder. The DNA gave D and trimming, while V, J and clone size come from that table. The sample has around 180,000 clones on record, roughly three quarters of them singletons. The top ten hold approximately 15% of the sample.

The germline ends are 14 bases apart after V is trimmed by 3 bases and J by 0 bases. Including the terminal cysteine and phenylalanine, the CDR3 comprises 17 residues. Only the CDR3 DNA stays, 51 bases, in frame from base 1. Via the germline V gene, CDR1 is MDHEN and CDR2 SYDVKM. Collaborating institutions collected whole blood in K2EDTA tubes following their own protocols. For TCRbeta analysis, collaborator samples were shipped as frozen whole blood, as isolated PBMCs, or as DNA extracted from either sample type. The rearranged segments are TRBV28 and TRBJ1-4; the D segment could be TRBD1, given 6 matching bases. This TCR came from a man aged 55 to 70 with active or convalescent COVID-19. Sequencing input: peripheral blood. In nucleotide form, the sequence is TGTGCCAGCAGTTTCCTCAGGGGCCTATCAACTAATGAAAAACTGTTTTTT. Its translation reads: CASSFLRGLSTNEKLFF.